This T cell receptor beta chain was identified in a study of CD4 and CD8 cells across lung adenocarcinoma regions. The CDR3 extends over 15 amino acids. Germline V gene lookup returns CDR1 MNHNS and CDR2 SASEGT. A single record per CDR3 protein comes from TCRdb applying MiXCR to the PCR reads. The table has 6,700 or so distinct CDR3 sequences, over 40% seen once. This receptor was identified in a female donor with lung adenocarcinoma. The CD4 and CD8 labels of this study may be unreliable. The chain uses TRBV6-1 and TRBJ2-3, with D possibly being TRBD1 (5 bases). Judging by the DNA end, TRBJ2-7 fits better; the J call may be wrong. The sample was CD8+ T cells from the center of a lung tumor. The CDR3: CASKPSDRATNTQYF. The CDR3 bases are TGTGCCAGCAAGCCGTCCGACAGAGCCACAAACACGCAGTACTTC.